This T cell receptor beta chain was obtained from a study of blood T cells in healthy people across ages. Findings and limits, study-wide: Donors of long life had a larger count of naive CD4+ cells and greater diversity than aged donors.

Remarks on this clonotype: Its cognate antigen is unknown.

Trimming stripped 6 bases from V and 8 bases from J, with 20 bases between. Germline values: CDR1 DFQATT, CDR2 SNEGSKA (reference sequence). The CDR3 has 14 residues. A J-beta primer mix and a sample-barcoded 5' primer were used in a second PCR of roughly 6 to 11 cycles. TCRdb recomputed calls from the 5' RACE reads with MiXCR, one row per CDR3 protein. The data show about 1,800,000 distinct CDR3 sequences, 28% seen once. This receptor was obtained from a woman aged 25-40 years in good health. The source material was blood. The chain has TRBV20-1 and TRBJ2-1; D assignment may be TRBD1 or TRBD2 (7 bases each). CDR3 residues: CSARDSGALDEQFF. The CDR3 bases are TGCAGTGCAAGGGACAGCGGGGCTCTCGATGAGCAGTTCTTC.